This T cell receptor beta chain was identified in a study of PD-1 blockade in classical Hodgkin lymphoma. Study as a whole: Patients were treated with nivolumab at 3 mg/kg, and this was given intravenously every 2 weeks.

With respect to this clone: Its antigen is still unknown.

Clones were read by immunoSEQ multiplex PCR, and TCRdb kept only the in-frame ones, dropping some. Of 100,000 or so clones in the sample, roughly 91% were seen once. The CDR3 runs 16 residues. V gave up 5 bases and J gave up 7 bases; unmatched junction bases: 10. Germline CDR1 and CDR2: LNHDA and SQIVND (reference sequence). General observations from the study: The baseline diversity of complete responders showed similarity to that of newly diagnosed patients.

Time point of the sample: cycle 4 day 1 (C4D1), after about 6 weeks of nivolumab. All the patients suffered relapse after autologous stem cell transplantation, and brentuximab vedotin exposure differed. The rearrangement uses TRBV19 and TRBJ2-1; 11 bases map to TRBD2. This specimen consisted of peripheral blood mononuclear cells (PBMCs), obtained before the fourth cycle of nivolumab. The TCR was taken from a human donor with classical Hodgkin lymphoma. The CDR3 sequence is CASSALAGGPRNEQFF. CDR3 coding DNA: TGTGCCAGTAGTGCCTTAGCGGGAGGGCCTCGAAATGAGCAGTTCTTC.